The next 14 T cell receptor beta chains were all read from a single sample in a study of a mutant IDH1 vaccine in newly diagnosed glioma (dated by TCRdb to the early 2020s). Interpreted using the paper, the time point label stands for: week 11, during vaccination. Every vaccine dose consisted of 300 ug of a 20-mer mutant IDH1 peptide in Montanide, administered subcutaneously together with topical imiquimod. The antigens of these receptors remain unknown. Library prep was done by the immunoSEQ multiplex PCR assay. TCRdb carries this immuneACCESS record with in-frame sequences only. Its versions omit some clonotypes, under half of them owing to an unresolved V gene in the studies checked, with the rest unexplained. A total of some 52,000 clones appear in this sample, roughly 90% of them only once. Roughly 2.3% of the sample lies in the top ten. Sequencing used PBMCs, obtained from a glioma patient whose treatment included an IDH1 peptide vaccine. The receptors stem from a man aged 50 to 60 with glioma.

V usage is TRBV6-5 and J usage is TRBJ1-3; 9 nucleotides agree with TRBD1. The germline V gene encodes CDR1 MNHEY and CDR2 SVGAGI. Trimming took 0 bases from V and 7 from J; bases not matched to a gene: 7. The CDR3 is 16 residues long. This chain's CDR3 is CASSYSGTGTGNTIYF. The CDR3 bases are TGTGCCAGCAGTTACTCCGGGACAGGGACGGGCAACACCATATATTTT.

The gene calls are TRBV30 and TRBJ2-3; D possibly corresponds to TRBD1 (6 bases). The length of the CDR3 is 14 residues. V was shortened by 0 bases and J by 2 bases, with 9 bases between the two germline ends. The germline gives CDR1 GTSNPN, CDR2 SVGIG (reference sequence). The CDR3 loop reads CAWSVQGHTDTQYF. DNA for the CDR3: TGTGCCTGGAGTGTACAGGGTCACACAGATACGCAGTATTTT.

The chain uses TRBV4-2 and TRBJ1-2; D gene ambiguous. The CDR3 covers 14 residues. V was clipped by 11 bases and J by 4 bases, with 20 bases between them. From germline, CDR1 is LGHNA and CDR2 YNFKEQ. CDR3 amino acids: CAVGGTNTIYGYTF. The CDR3, as DNA: TGTGCCGTGGGAGGCACGAACACGATCTATGGCTACACCTTC.

This sequence joins TRBV4-3 and TRBJ1-4; 9 nucleotides agree with TRBD1. Germline V CDR1 and CDR2: LGHNA, YSLEER. With V trimmed by 4 bases and J by 8 bases, 11 bases remained unmatched. The CDR3 is made up of 16 amino acids. DNA of the CDR3: TGCGCCAGCAGCCGAGGGGCGGGACAGGGTGACGAAAAACTGTTTTTT. It specifies CASSRGAGQGDEKLFF.

This clone was seen a handful of times. The rearrangement joins TRBV5-1 to TRBJ2-3; 8 bases are shared with TRBD2. The CDR3 length is 13 residues. Trimming cost V 5 bases and J 7 bases; bases outside gene matches: 6. Looked up from germline, CDR1 is SGHRS and CDR2 is YFSETQ. The CDR3 spells CASRDSGTNTQYF. CDR3 nucleotide sequence: TGCGCCAGCAGGGATAGCGGGACGAATACGCAGTATTTT. The full variable domain, its missing parts supplied by reference TRBV5-1 and TRBJ2-3, is KAGVTQTPRYLIKTRGQQVTLSCSPISGHRSVSWYQQTPGQGLQFLFEYFSETQRNKGNFPGRFSGRQFSNSRSEMNVSTLELGDSALYLCASRDSGTNTQYFGPGTRLTVL.

The chain joins TRBV9 to TRBJ2-1; 10 bases align to TRBD1. This CDR3 is built from 13 residues. J was trimmed by 2 bases and V by 8 bases; bases with no gene match: 1. Germline V gene data show CDR1 as SGDLS and CDR2 as YYNGEE. In nucleotides, the CDR3 is TGTGCCAGTGGGACAGGGGCCTACAATGAGCAGTTCTTC. Protein sequence: CASGTGAYNEQFF. Full variable domain (remainder filled in from reference TRBV9 and TRBJ2-1): DSGVTQTPKHLITATGQRVTLRCSPRSGDLSVYWYQQSLDQGLQFLIQYYNGEERAKGNILERFSAQQFPDLHSELNLSSLELGDSALYFCASGTGAYNEQFFGPGTRLTVL.

This chain uses TRBV28 with TRBJ1-4; D unclear. The CDR3 has 12 amino acids. Germline V gene lookup returns CDR1 MDHEN and CDR2 SYDVKM. V lost 3 bases to trimming and J lost 13 bases, with 12 bases between them. The CDR3 DNA reads as TGTGCCAGCAGTTTGAGAACGGGGAGACTGTTTTTT. This gives the protein CASSLRTGRLFF.

The chain links TRBV9 to TRBJ2-3, with D perhaps assigned TRBD1 or TRBD2 (5 bases each). With 3 bases removed from V and 0 bases from J, the gap between germline ends came to 11 bases. The CDR3 spans 15 residues. The germline V gene encodes CDR1 SGDLS and CDR2 YYNGEE. CDR3 sequence (DNA): TGTGCCAGCAGCGCCGGGACGTACAGCACAGATACGCAGTATTTT. The encoded protein is CASSAGTYSTDTQYF.

The chain combines TRBV10-1 with TRBJ1-5, with 7 bases aligning to TRBD1. Trimming removed 6 bases from V and 1 base from J; junction bases left unmatched: 15. This CDR3 contains 18 residues. Germline assignment: CDR1 WNHNN and CDR2 SYGVQD (reference sequence). The CDR3 nucleotides read TGCGCCAGCAGCCAATCTTCCTTCCGGGACAGCAGCAATCAGCCCCAGCATTTT. This encodes CASSQSSFRDSSNQPQHF.

This clone was seen only a few times. The CDR3, as DNA: TGTGCCAGCAGTAAAATACCAAGGGAGCAGTACTTC. This gives the protein CASSKIPREQYF. V and J are TRBV6-1 and TRBJ2-7; D is undetermined. The ends were cut back, 5 bases at V and 7 bases at J, with 12 bases in the middle. The CDR3 totals 12 residues. CDR1 and CDR2 (germline): MNHNS, SASEGT.

The V call is TRBV9, the J call TRBJ2-1; 12 bases map to TRBD2. V lost 0 bases and J lost 6; bases outside the gene matches: 4. The CDR3 is 16 residues long. The germline CDR1 and CDR2 sequences are SGDLS and YYNGEE. The CDR3 region is CASSVATGLAGNEQFF. The CDR3 DNA reads TGTGCCAGCAGCGTAGCTACGGGACTAGCGGGCAATGAGCAGTTCTTC.

The chain joins TRBV14 to TRBJ2-5; D not certain. The CDR3 is 13 residues long. Per germline, CDR1 SGHDN and CDR2 FVKESK. Trimming took 2 bases from V and 1 from J, leaving 5 bases between them. In nucleotides, the CDR3 is TGTGCCAGCAGCCAACGGACCCAAGAGACCCAGTACTTC. Its protein is CASSQRTQETQYF. Full variable domain (remainder filled in from reference TRBV14 and TRBJ2-5): EAGVTQFPSHSVIEKGQTVTLRCDPISGHDNLYWYRRVMGKEIKFLLHFVKESKQDESGMPNNRFLAERTGGTYSTLKVQPAELEDSGVYFCASSQRTQETQYFGPGTRLLVL.

The chain links TRBV7-8 to TRBJ2-2, with D perhaps given as TRBD1 or TRBD2 (6 bases each). Looked up from germline, CDR1 is SGHVS and CDR2 is FQNEAQ. The V and J ends lost 6 bases and 6 bases respectively, with 17 bases between them. This CDR3 comprises 15 residues. CDR3 residues: CASRGRGVRAGELFF. The DNA of the CDR3 is TGTGCCAGCAGGGGTAGGGGGGTTCGGGCCGGGGAGCTGTTTTTT.

The chain couples TRBV19 to TRBJ2-2; TRBD2 matches 7 bases. Trimming removed 0 bases from V and 8 bases from J; junction bases left unmatched: 6. This CDR3 spans 15 amino acids. CDR1 and CDR2 (germline): LNHDA, SQIVND (reference sequence). CDR3: CASSIDGRTSGELFF. The CDR3 bases are TGTGCCAGTAGTATAGACGGGAGGACATCAGGGGAGCTGTTTTTT.